Listed here are 22 T cell receptor beta chains from one sample, sequenced in a study of STAT5B mutations in CD4+ large granular lymphocyte leukemia. The repertoire was sequenced with immunoSEQ multiplex PCR; TCRdb's copy has only in-frame clones and lacks some. In the table there are roughly 23,000 clones, roughly 79% of which are singletons. The source material was CD4+ T cells from blood buffy coats. The receptors were sampled from a human donor in good health.

CDR3 DNA: TGTGCCAGCAGTTTATCAGGGGGCCTCGGGACTAGCGGGAATGAGCAGTTCTTC. It encodes CASSLSGGLGTSGNEQFF. The chain couples TRBV28 to TRBJ2-1; 12 nucleotides line up with TRBD2. Germline V lookup: CDR1 MDHEN, CDR2 SYDVKM. The CDR3 extends over 18 amino acids. J gave up 7 bases and V 1 base, and 11 bases lay outside the gene matches.

The V and J genes are TRBV5-1 and TRBJ1-1, with D unclear. Germline V CDR1 and CDR2: SGHRS, YFSETQ. The CDR3 contains 13 residues. Trimming stripped 4 bases from V and 4 bases from J, with 11 bases between. In DNA, the CDR3 is TGCGCCAGCAGCACCCCAGGTTTCACTGAAGCTTTCTTT. Translation: CASSTPGFTEAFF.

V gene TRBV7-6 combines with J gene TRBJ2-2; TRBD2 is a possible D gene (6 bases). Trimming removed 2 bases from V and 4 bases from J, with 14 bases in between. Germline V CDR1 and CDR2: SGHVS, FNYEAQ. CDR3 length: 16 residues. Written as DNA, the CDR3 is TGTGCCAGCAGCTTACCTCCACGGGAGCTCACCGGGGAGCTGTTTTTT. Its translation is CASSLPPRELTGELFF. Variable domain in full (rest from reference TRBV7-6 and TRBJ2-2): GAGVSQSPRYKVTKRGQDVALRCDPISGHVSLYWYRQALGQGPEFLTYFNYEAQQDKSGLPNDRFSAERPEGSISTLTIQRTEQRDSAMYRCASSLPPRELTGELFFGEGSRLTVL.

The rearrangement joins TRBV27 to TRBJ2-1; 7 bases align to TRBD2. V lost 4 bases to trimming and J lost 4 bases; unmatched junction nucleotides: 7. This CDR3 spans 15 amino acids. Germline V gene sequence: CDR1 MNHEY, CDR2 SMNVEV (reference sequence). The CDR3: CASSYSGDLYNEQFF. In nucleotides, the CDR3 is TGTGCCAGCAGTTACAGCGGGGATTTATACAATGAGCAGTTCTTC.

This chain connects TRBV19 to TRBJ2-2; D is ambiguous. Trimming took 7 bases from V and 7 from J, leaving 16 bases between them. The germline V gene has CDR1 LNHDA and CDR2 SQIVND (reference sequence). CDR3 length: 14 residues. CDR3 sequence (DNA): TGTGCCAGTACCGCCATGGCTTCCGGCGGGGAGCTGTTTTTT. Translating it yields CASTAMASGGELFF.

The chain employs TRBV5-1 and TRBJ1-5; D unresolved. CDR1 is SGHRS, CDR2 YFSETQ, per germline. Between the trimmed V and J ends, which lost 0 bases and 3 bases, there was a span of 4 bases. This CDR3 has 13 residues. Here the CDR3 reads CASSLEPNQPQHF. The CDR3 DNA reads TGCGCCAGCAGCTTGGAGCCCAATCAGCCCCAGCATTTT.

J is TRBJ2-1 and V is TRBV19, with D hard to call. The CDR3 is made up of 14 amino acids. Germline V gene lookup returns CDR1 LNHDA and CDR2 SQIVND (reference sequence). With 10 bases removed from V and 9 bases from J, the gap between germline ends came to 22 bases. The DNA of the CDR3 is TGTGCCACTAGAAAAAATCCCATGAAAGTTGAGCAGTTCTTC. Residues: CATRKNPMKVEQFF.

This chain connects TRBV5-4 to TRBJ2-7; D uncertain. This CDR3 spans 15 amino acids. The V and J ends lost 3 bases and 1 base respectively, with 14 bases between them. Germline values: CDR1 SGHNT, CDR2 YYREEE (reference sequence). Written as DNA, the CDR3 is TGTGCCAGCAGCTACGACGACGGCGCTTCCTACGAGCAGTACTTC. Its protein is CASSYDDGASYEQYF.

The chain combines TRBV11-2 with TRBJ1-1; D unresolved. Germline CDR1 and CDR2: SGHAT and FQNNGV. Deletions cut 5 bases from V and 4 bases from J, with 14 bases between. This CDR3 is 14 amino acids long. CDR3 protein: CASSIGRGITEAFF. As DNA, the CDR3 is TGTGCCAGCAGCATCGGACGTGGCATCACTGAAGCTTTCTTT.

This clone was seen a few times. CDR3 DNA: TGTGCCAGCAGCTTAATACAGGGGGCTGGCGGGGAGCTGTTTTTT. It specifies CASSLIQGAGGELFF. The V call is TRBV14, the J call TRBJ2-2, with 9 bases lining up with TRBD1. CDR1 and CDR2 (germline): SGHDN, FVKESK. Trimming took 5 bases from V and 7 from J; bases not matched to a gene: 8. The CDR3 is 15 amino acids.

The V and J genes are TRBV7-9 and TRBJ1-5; the D is unclear. The V end lost 2 bases, the J end lost 8 bases, and 10 bases lay between the germline ends. The CDR3 is 13 residues long. Germline V gene data show CDR1 as SEHNR and CDR2 as FQNEAQ (reference sequence). Written as DNA, the CDR3 is TGTGCCAGCAGCTTAACCGGGGTCGAGCCCCAGCATTTT. Residues: CASSLTGVEPQHF.

The CDR3 DNA reads TGTGCCAGCAGCAAAGTTAGGGACAGGGAGCGTTACCCCAGCTCCTACAATGAGCAGTTCTTC. Translating it yields CASSKVRDRERYPSSYNEQFF. The rearrangement joins TRBV21-1 to TRBJ2-1; the table gives TRBD1 as D, unverified against the DNA. TRBV21-1 represents a pseudogene. The CDR3 totals 21 residues.

The chain couples TRBV5-1 to TRBJ2-2; 8 nucleotides match TRBD2. Germline loops: CDR1 SGHRS, CDR2 YFSETQ. V lost 2 bases to trimming and J lost 2 bases; unmatched junction nucleotides: 2. CDR3 size: 15 residues. In DNA form, the CDR3 reads TGCGCCAGCAGCTTCGGGGGGGGAAACACCGGGGAGCTGTTTTTT. It is translated as CASSFGGGNTGELFF.

The CDR3 reads CASRRDTYEQYF. As DNA, the CDR3 is TGTGCCAGCAGACGGGACACCTACGAGCAGTACTTC. The rearrangement joins TRBV7-9 to TRBJ2-5, with D possibly being TRBD1 (6 bases). Matching the DNA end better, TRBJ2-7 makes the J call doubtful. CDR1 SEHNR and CDR2 FQNEAQ come from the germline V gene (reference sequence). This CDR3 contains 12 residues.

This chain uses TRBV15 with TRBJ2-7; 7 positions agree with TRBD2. V shed 0 bases and J 5 bases; nucleotides not matched to a gene: 7. Germline V gives CDR1 LNHNV, CDR2 YYDKDF (reference sequence). The CDR3 runs to 15 residues. For the CDR3, the DNA is TGTGCCACCAGCAGAGAGACCGGGAGGATCCACGAGCAGTACTTC. It encodes CATSRETGRIHEQYF.

The CDR3 region has the DNA TGTGCCAGCAGTTCTCTAACAGGGTTTCTTCGAGAAAAACTGTTTTTT. It yields the protein CASSSLTGFLREKLFF. The chain recombines TRBV28 with TRBJ1-4; TRBD1 is a possible D gene (6 bases). The CDR3 consists of 16 residues. Trimming removed 4 bases from V and 8 bases from J, with 20 bases in between. Germline V CDR1 and CDR2: MDHEN, SYDVKM.

V usage is TRBV18 and J usage is TRBJ2-1, with 9 bases aligning to TRBD2. The ends lost 0 bases at V and 6 bases at J; junction bases unmatched: 3. Germline assignment: CDR1 KGHSH and CDR2 LQKENI. The CDR3 spans 15 residues. The CDR3 DNA sequence: TGTGCCAGCTCACCACCGAGCGGGAGGAGCAATGAGCAGTTCTTC. Translated: CASSPPSGRSNEQFF.

This rearrangement joins TRBV9 to TRBJ2-7; TRBD2 is a possible D gene (5 bases). Trimming left V 1 base short and J 2 bases short, with 13 bases between. The CDR3 length is 15 residues. Germline lookup yields CDR1 SGDLS and CDR2 YYNGEE. The CDR3 sequence is CASSVQAGTPYEQYF. CDR3 DNA: TGTGCCAGCAGCGTACAGGCGGGCACCCCCTACGAGCAGTACTTC.

This clone was seen a handful of times. The gene calls are TRBV5-4 and TRBJ1-1; 8 positions agree with TRBD1. The V segment lost 4 bases and the J segment 6 bases; nucleotides outside the gene matches: 8. CDR1 and CDR2 from the germline V gene are SGHNT and YYREEE (reference sequence). The CDR3 consists of 14 residues. In DNA form, the CDR3 reads TGTGCCAGCAGCATCCCGACAGGGGATCCTGAAGCTTTCTTT. This codes for CASSIPTGDPEAFF.

For this clone: The junction does not match germline at one end; this may be a read error. The chain is built from TRBV30 and TRBJ2-7, with 15 bases lining up with TRBD2. CDR1 and CDR2 (germline): GTSNPN, SVGIG (reference sequence). This CDR3 is 15 amino acids long. The CDR3 reads CAWSLRTSGRGELYF. The CDR3 DNA reads TGTGCCTGGAGTCTTCGGACTAGCGGGAGGGGTGAGCTGTACTTC.

This chain links TRBV19 with TRBJ1-1, with TRBD1 matching 11 bases. V shed 7 bases and J 0 bases; nucleotides not matched to a gene: 22. The CDR3 loop spans 21 amino acids. Germline-derived CDR1 and CDR2 are LNHDA and SQIVND (reference sequence). CDR3 DNA sequence: TGTGCCAGTACCAAGACCGGACAGGGGGCGCGTGGGGGGTCCATGAACACTGAAGCTTTCTTT. Its protein is CASTKTGQGARGGSMNTEAFF.

The chain links TRBV6-6 to TRBJ2-4; D is perhaps TRBD2 (5 bases). CDR1 and CDR2 (germline): MNHNY, SVGAGI (reference sequence). This CDR3 has 14 amino acids. Trimming removed 7 bases from V and 9 bases from J, with 19 bases in between. This CDR3 is CASIKERAPSIQYF. CDR3 DNA sequence: TGTGCCAGCATAAAGGAGAGGGCGCCTAGCATTCAGTACTTC.